The 22 T cell receptor beta chains presented below share a single source sample, sequenced in a study of T cells after posttransplantation cyclophosphamide. A marrow graft followed busulfan-fludarabine conditioning, with cyclophosphamide on days +3 and +4. Some clones are missing from TCRdb's copy, which holds only in-frame ones; the method was immunoSEQ multiplex PCR. Among fewer than 13,000 clones listed, more than 80% were seen once. The material was PBMCs, obtained after allogeneic stem cell transplant with posttransplant cyclophosphamide. Receptors originate from a female patient between 50 and 59 years old who received an allogeneic stem cell transplant from a related donor, was CMV-positive, and had no GVHD. Certain T cells may be donor cells from the graft.

This chain joins TRBV7-5 and TRBJ1-4. TRBV7-5 is given as a pseudogene. The CDR3 consists of 13 residues. The CDR3 region has the DNA TGTGCCAGAAATAAGGACGGGGGGGAAAAACTGTTTTTT. Translation gives CARNKDGGEKLFF.

Concerning this clone itself: Relative to the germline gene, one junction end is altered; a read error may explain this. This chain joins TRBV29-1 and TRBJ2-1, with TRBD2 matching 14 bases. This CDR3 is built from 17 residues. Germline lookup yields CDR1 SQVTM and CDR2 ANQGSEA. The CDR3 region is CSVGDSRNPGTSGGSVF. For the CDR3, the DNA is TGCAGCGTTGGGGACAGTAGGAACCCTGGGACTAGCGGGGGCTCAGTCTTC.

This chain connects TRBV10-3 to TRBJ2-3; D is unresolved. This CDR3 comprises 12 residues. The V gene's germline CDR1 is ENHRY and CDR2 SYGVKD. Trimming removed 0 bases from V and 5 bases from J, with 3 bases in between. DNA of the CDR3: TGTGCCATCAGTGAGTCCTTAGATACGCAGTATTTT. Translated, it gives CAISESLDTQYF.

This chain connects TRBV28 to TRBJ1-4; D is ambiguous. CDR3 length: 15 residues. Germline CDR1 is MDHEN and CDR2 is SYDVKM. The germline V and J ends were trimmed by 6 bases and 0 bases, with 11 bases remaining between them. The CDR3 DNA follows: TGTGCCAGCAGGCGACCCGGGGCAACTAATGAAAAACTGTTTTTT. Encoded protein: CASRRPGATNEKLFF.

The rearrangement joins TRBV7-8 to TRBJ1-1, with 9 bases matching TRBD1. The CDR3 is made up of 15 amino acids. The V gene end was trimmed by 2 bases and the J gene end by 6 bases; junction bases not matched to a gene: 7. The germline V gene encodes CDR1 SGHVS and CDR2 FQNEAQ. In DNA, the CDR3 is TGTGCCAGCAGCTTAAGTCTCGACAGGGGGGCTGAAGCTTTCTTT. It yields the protein CASSLSLDRGAEAFF. Together with reference TRBV7-8 and TRBJ1-1, the CDR3 gives the full variable domain: GAGVSQSPRYKVAKRGQDVALRCDPISGHVSLFWYQQALGQGPEFLTYFQNEAQLDKSGLPSDRFFAERPEGSVSTLKIQRTQQEDSAVYLCASSLSLDRGAEAFFGQGTRLTVV.

V usage is TRBV4-2 and J usage is TRBJ2-4, with 7 bases fitting TRBD2. V was pared by 4 bases and J by 2 bases, with 11 bases of the junction left unmatched. The CDR3 length is 17 residues. In germline, CDR1 is LGHNA, CDR2 YNFKEQ. The CDR3: CASSLGSEGGTKNIQYF. The CDR3 DNA reads TGTGCCAGCAGCCTGGGGTCGGAGGGAGGGACCAAAAACATTCAGTACTTC.

V and J are TRBV7-2 and TRBJ2-5; 8 bases fit TRBD2. The germline V gene encodes CDR1 SGHTA and CDR2 FQGNSA. This CDR3 has 15 amino acids. V dropped 0 bases and J dropped 5; count of bases not matched to a gene: 5. Here the CDR3 reads CASSLAGTRVETQYF. The CDR3 coding sequence is TGTGCCAGCAGCTTAGCCGGGACTAGGGTTGAGACCCAGTACTTC.

The chain has TRBV19 and TRBJ1-4; 10 bases match TRBD1. The trim removed 5 bases at V and 1 base at J, leaving 10 bases unmatched. This CDR3 region has 18 residues. CDR1 LNHDA and CDR2 SQIVND come from the germline V gene (reference sequence). This CDR3 reads CASSAGQGVTGTNEKLFF. The DNA of the CDR3 is TGTGCCAGTAGTGCCGGACAGGGGGTGACAGGAACTAATGAAAAACTGTTTTTT.

This sequence joins TRBV30 and TRBJ1-2; no reliable D call. Germline V gives CDR1 GTSNPN, CDR2 SVGIG (reference sequence). V shed 1 base and J shed 8 bases, with 8 bases lying between them. This CDR3 spans 11 amino acids. CDR3: CAWSDGSGYTF. The CDR3 nucleotides are TGTGCCTGGAGTGACGGGTCGGGCTACACCTTC.

The table lists this clone with a count of one. The V gene is TRBV27, the J gene TRBJ1-1, with D possibly matching TRBD1 (6 bases). The CDR3 runs to 16 residues. V lost 4 bases and J 1 base, leaving 16 bases between the germline ends. In germline, CDR1 is MNHEY, CDR2 SMNVEV (reference sequence). CDR3 residues: CASSSGWGGWNTEAFF. The CDR3 region has the DNA TGTGCCAGCAGTTCAGGGTGGGGGGGCTGGAACACTGAAGCTTTCTTT.

This chain joins TRBV10-3 and TRBJ2-5; 10 positions match TRBD1. CDR1 is ENHRY, CDR2 SYGVKD, per germline. This CDR3 comprises 14 residues. V trimming: 6 bases; J trimming: 6 bases; junction bases outside the gene matches: 7. In nucleotides, the CDR3 is TGTGCCATCAGCACCGACAGGGGGCCGCAGACCCAGTACTTC. Protein product: CAISTDRGPQTQYF.

The chain couples TRBV18 to TRBJ2-3; possible D gene TRBD1, 6 bases. V dropped 3 bases and J dropped 5 bases, with 21 bases sitting between them. The germline V gene has CDR1 KGHSH and CDR2 LQKENI. The CDR3 is 17 residues long. The CDR3 coding sequence is TGTGCCAGCTCACCTTTTAATGGGGCACAGGGCGAAGATACGCAGTATTTT. Protein product: CASSPFNGAQGEDTQYF.

This clone appeared once. The rearrangement links TRBV15 to TRBJ1-5; TRBD1 aligns across 7 bases. Trimming took 9 bases from V and 4 from J; bases not matched to a gene: 9. The germline CDR1 and CDR2 sequences are LNHNV and YYDKDF (reference sequence). The CDR3 is 14 residues long. CDR3 in amino acids: CATSPGQRNQPQHF. In DNA, the CDR3 is TGTGCCACTTCCCCGGGACAGCGTAATCAGCCCCAGCATTTT.

V gene TRBV4-3 combines with J gene TRBJ2-3, with 10 nucleotides matching TRBD1. The ends lost 3 bases at V and 0 bases at J; junction bases unmatched: 6. The CDR3 loop spans 17 amino acids. Germline CDR1 and CDR2: LGHNA and YSLEER. The CDR3 DNA reads TGCGCCAGCAGCCAGGACAGGGGGGACTTTAGCACAGATACGCAGTATTTT. Encoded protein: CASSQDRGDFSTDTQYF.

The rearrangement links TRBV5-4 to TRBJ1-3; D unclear. The germline V gene encodes CDR1 SGHNT and CDR2 YYREEE (reference sequence). This CDR3 has 13 amino acids. V dropped 3 bases and J dropped 0 bases, with 4 bases sitting between them. In DNA form, the CDR3 reads TGTGCCAGCAGCTCTCCCTCTGGAAACACCATATATTTT. As protein: CASSSPSGNTIYF.

This rearrangement joins TRBV19 to TRBJ1-2; 9 bases map to TRBD1. V trimming: 7 bases; J trimming: 4 bases; junction bases outside the gene matches: 7. CDR3 length equals 14 residues. Germline V gives CDR1 LNHDA, CDR2 SQIVND (reference sequence). DNA for the CDR3: TGTGCCAGTACGGGGGGACAGGGCGGCTATGGCTACACCTTC. Translating it yields CASTGGQGGYGYTF.

The chain employs TRBV6-6 and TRBJ2-3, with 7 nucleotides matching TRBD2. This CDR3 is 14 amino acids long. CDR1 MNHNY and CDR2 SVGAGI come from the germline V gene (reference sequence). J gave up 2 bases and V 6 bases, and 5 bases lay outside the gene matches. CDR3 in DNA: TGTGCCAGCAGGATCGGGACTAACACAGATACGCAGTATTTT. This encodes CASRIGTNTDTQYF.

This clone was counted between two and nine times. The rearrangement joins TRBV19 to TRBJ1-1; maybe TRBD1 (6 bases). Germline-derived CDR1 and CDR2 are LNHDA and SQIVND (reference sequence). The ends were cut back, 3 bases at V and 0 bases at J, with 14 bases in the middle. The CDR3 covers 16 residues. Written as DNA, the CDR3 is TGTGCCAGTAGTATTGGGGGCGAGGGCATGAACACTGAAGCTTTCTTT. Its translation is CASSIGGEGMNTEAFF.

This rearrangement joins TRBV7-2 to TRBJ2-7; D gene unclear. The CDR3 sequence is 15 residues long. Germline V gives CDR1 SGHTA, CDR2 FQGNSA. V was trimmed by 4 bases and J by 3 bases, leaving 16 bases between them. CDR3: CASSSSGAFDYEQYF. The CDR3 coding sequence is TGTGCCAGCAGCTCTAGTGGAGCCTTCGACTACGAGCAGTACTTC.

This chain links TRBV10-2 with TRBJ1-6, with 9 bases identical to TRBD1. CDR3 length: 15 amino acids. Trimming took 3 bases from V and 11 from J; bases not matched to a gene: 8. CDR1 and CDR2 from the germline V gene are WSHSY and SAAADI. The chain's CDR3 is CASSDLGTGFTPLHF. CDR3 nucleotides: TGCGCCAGCAGTGATTTAGGGACAGGGTTCACACCCCTCCACTTT.

The V gene is TRBV7-2, the J gene TRBJ2-1, with D possibly matching TRBD2 (6 bases). The CDR3 is 15 amino acids. Between the trimmed V and J ends, which lost 3 bases and 5 bases, there was a span of 14 bases. From germline, CDR1 is SGHTA and CDR2 FQGNSA. The chain's CDR3 is CASSFLRGSNNEQFF. Written as DNA, the CDR3 is TGTGCCAGCAGCTTTTTGCGGGGTAGCAACAATGAGCAGTTCTTC.

The rearrangement joins TRBV4-1 to TRBJ2-2; D is perhaps TRBD1 (5 bases). The V and J ends lost 3 bases and 6 bases respectively, with 17 bases between them. Germline V gene lookup returns CDR1 MGHRA and CDR2 YSYEKL. The CDR3 consists of 16 residues. The CDR3: CASSQGLTEYPGELFF. The CDR3 bases are TGCGCCAGCAGCCAGGGGCTCACAGAATACCCCGGGGAGCTGTTTTTT.